The TCR beta chain under discussion was sequenced for a study of patients and donors after allogeneic stem cell transplantation. TCRdb reprocessed the RT-PCR reads via MiXCR and lists one record per CDR3 protein. Here the sample spans about 150,000 distinct CDR3 sequences, about two fifths being singletons. Trimming took 7 bases from V and 1 from J, leaving 8 bases between them. Looked up from germline, CDR1 is MNHEY and CDR2 is SMNVEV (reference sequence). This CDR3 comprises 13 residues. This TCR derives from a human donor who was either an allogeneic HSCT recipient or a stem cell or donor lymphocyte infusion donor (not recorded which). It is not recorded whose cells these are; they may come from a transplant donor. Sequencing input: blood, either unsorted or a sorted T cell fraction (not recorded which). The chain carries TRBV27 and TRBJ1-5, with a possible D match to TRBD1 (5 bases). The CDR3 DNA follows: TGTGCCAGCAAGGAGGGGAGCAATCAGCCCCAGCATTTT. Its protein product is CASKEGSNQPQHF.